The clone carrying this T cell receptor beta chain was seen just once. Antigen: not known. PCR amplification relied on 60 Vbeta primers (plus 13 Jbeta primers). TCRdb keeps only in-frame clones here, not all; method: immunoSEQ multiplex PCR. This table has 110,000 or so clones, roughly 70% appearing once. This specimen comes from a study of cytomegalovirus exposure and HLA in healthy donors. Findings of the study overall: Most TCR sequences showed up rarely, but some public TCRs showed up in many donors. Several top significant clusters appeared, in a later analysis, to be linked to common viral pathogens.

The TCR comes from a man aged 18 to 29 in good health and CMV-seropositive. Sequencing was done on a sample of PBMCs.

Here the CDR3 DNA reads TGTGCCAGCAGCCGACTAGCGGGGGGGCCCGGTGAGACCCAGTACTTC. Its translation: CASSRLAGGPGETQYF. The chain carries TRBV6-6 and TRBJ2-5, with 14 bases lining up with TRBD2. Germline loops: CDR1 MNHNY, CDR2 SVGAGI (reference sequence). The CDR3 has 16 residues. The junction had 8 bases not matched to a gene; V was cut back by 6 bases and J by 5 bases.